Presented here are 12 T cell receptor beta chains from one specimen sequenced in a study of PD-1 blockade in mismatch repair-deficient tumors (dated by TCRdb to 2016 to 2017). Receptors were amplified or captured by the immunoSEQ multiplex PCR assay. The source is immuneACCESS, and TCRdb retained only in-frame sequences with V and J called. Part of the clones is not carried over; for the studies checked, unresolved V genes explain less than half of this, and the remainder is unexplained. The sample data list about 9,400 clones, and more than 80% of these were observed just once. 0.9% to 1% of the sample comes from the top ten. The sample in question was PBMCs, obtained 46 to 49 weeks after starting pembrolizumab. These receptor sequences come from an adult with mismatch repair-deficient cancer.

V is TRBV29-1 and J is TRBJ2-3; D might be TRBD2 (7 bases). CDR3 length: 16 residues. Germline assignment: CDR1 SQVTM and CDR2 ANQGSEA. With 1 base removed from V and 1 base from J, the gap between germline ends came to 15 bases. CDR3 in amino acids: CSVEGGGGLGTDTQYF. DNA for the CDR3: TGCAGCGTTGAAGGGGGGGGCGGCCTAGGCACAGATACGCAGTATTTT.

The chain uses TRBV7-2 and TRBJ1-5, with a weak D call TRBD1 (6 bases). Germline V gene data show CDR1 as SGHTA and CDR2 as FQGNSA. Trimming pared 5 bases from V and 2 bases from J, leaving 10 bases between. The CDR3 contains 14 residues. The CDR3 DNA reads TGTGCCAGCAGCCCTCGACAGGGCAATCAGCCCCAGCATTTT. Amino acids: CASSPRQGNQPQHF.

The chain has TRBV13 and TRBJ2-6, with a possible D match to TRBD2 (5 bases). Per germline, CDR1 PRHDT and CDR2 FYEKMQ (reference sequence). The V gene lost 3 bases and the J gene lost 0 bases, with 6 bases spanning the gap. The CDR3 has 15 amino acids. The CDR3 protein is CASSFAGSGANVLTF. CDR3 coding DNA: TGTGCCAGCAGCTTCGCGGGCTCTGGGGCCAACGTCCTGACTTTC.

The chain employs TRBV5-1 and TRBJ1-5; D is possibly TRBD1 (6 bases). Trimming left V 0 bases short and J 2 bases short, with 6 bases between. CDR1 and CDR2 from the germline V gene are SGHRS and YFSETQ. CDR3 size: 14 residues. In DNA, the CDR3 is TGCGCCAGCAGCTTGGAGGGGGGCAATCAGCCCCAGCATTTT. It is translated as CASSLEGGNQPQHF.

The V gene is TRBV30, the J gene TRBJ2-7, with D tentatively TRBD1 (6 bases). The CDR3 loop spans 13 amino acids. Looked up from germline, CDR1 is GTSNPN and CDR2 is SVGIG (reference sequence). V lost 2 bases and J lost 4, with 12 bases in between. CDR3 sequence reads: CAWSKDRYYEQYF. The CDR3 bases are TGTGCCTGGAGTAAGGACAGATATTACGAGCAGTACTTC.

The rearrangement links TRBV7-2 to TRBJ2-7; 9 bases line up with TRBD2. The CDR3 totals 14 residues. Germline assignment: CDR1 SGHTA and CDR2 FQGNSA. Trimming cost V 3 bases and J 9 bases; bases outside gene matches: 9. CDR3 amino acids: CASSFSGSESRQYF. CDR3 bases: TGTGCCAGCAGCTTTAGCGGGAGTGAATCCCGGCAGTACTTC.

The V gene is TRBV9, the J gene TRBJ2-1; 12 bases are shared with TRBD2. The V and J ends lost 0 bases and 5 bases, in that order; junction bases with no gene match: 3. In germline, CDR1 is SGDLS, CDR2 YYNGEE. This CDR3 spans 16 amino acids. CDR3 sequence: CASSVGLAGADNEQFF. DNA for the CDR3: TGTGCCAGCAGCGTAGGACTAGCGGGAGCAGACAATGAGCAGTTCTTC.

The gene calls are TRBV11-3 and TRBJ2-2, with a weak D call TRBD2 (6 bases). The CDR3 length is 15 residues. Looked up from germline, CDR1 is SGHNT and CDR2 is YENEEA. The V and J ends lost 4 bases and 7 bases respectively, with 16 bases between them. The CDR3 sequence: CASSSWDFVGGELFF. CDR3 in DNA: TGTGCCAGCAGCTCATGGGACTTCGTGGGCGGGGAGCTGTTTTTT.

The rearrangement joins TRBV10-3 to TRBJ2-5; possible D gene TRBD2, 5 bases. V lost 10 bases and J 5 bases, leaving 11 bases between the germline ends. The germline gives CDR1 ENHRY, CDR2 SYGVKD. The CDR3 runs 11 residues. The CDR3 here is CARWERETQYF. As DNA, the CDR3 is TGTGCCAGATGGGAGAGGGAGACCCAGTACTTC.

The chain uses TRBV5-1 and TRBJ1-4; weak D call: TRBD1 (6 bases). V gave up 4 bases and J gave up 8 bases, with 12 bases separating them. Germline CDR1 SGHRS, CDR2 YFSETQ. The length of the CDR3 is 13 residues. As DNA, the CDR3 is TGCGCCAGCAGCCCGGAACAGGGAGAAAAACTGTTTTTT. This sequence encodes CASSPEQGEKLFF.

The chain links TRBV13 to TRBJ1-1; 10 bases align to TRBD1. Germline CDR1 is PRHDT and CDR2 is FYEKMQ (reference sequence). The length of the CDR3 is 17 residues. Trimming took 1 base from V and 2 from J; bases not matched to a gene: 7. The CDR3 here is CASSLVGDRGLNTEAFF. As DNA, the CDR3 is TGTGCCAGCAGCTTAGTAGGGGACAGGGGTTTAAACACTGAAGCTTTCTTT.

In DNA form, the CDR3 reads TGTGCCAGCAGCGGAACGACTAGCGGGAAGACAGATACGCAGTATTTT. It codes for CASSGTTSGKTDTQYF. The chain couples TRBV11-2 to TRBJ2-3; 11 bases line up with TRBD2. The V gene's germline CDR1 is SGHAT and CDR2 FQNNGV. The CDR3 extends over 16 amino acids. Trimming removed 5 bases from V and 3 bases from J; junction bases left unmatched: 7.